This record covers a single TCR beta chain. What it binds is not known. Distinct nucleotide sequences in the sample also encode this CDR3. The data originate from a study of cytomegalovirus exposure and HLA in healthy donors. The PCR ran on 60 Vbeta and 13 Jbeta primers. TCRdb keeps only in-frame clones here, not all; method: immunoSEQ multiplex PCR. The table records roughly 140,000 clones, 82% of them present only once. Study-wide results and caveats: Association with HLA alleles at 0.05 false discovery rate was found for around 17,000 TCR beta sequences in a later analysis. About 87% or about 30% of the time was how often most TCR beta V segments were productive, according to an earlier analysis. Solely CMV serostatus was available to characterize immune exposure.

This CDR3 comprises 13 residues. From germline, CDR1 is SGHVS and CDR2 FQNEAQ. V gave up 6 bases and J gave up 5 bases, with 11 bases separating them. The chain links TRBV7-8 to TRBJ1-5; D is possibly TRBD1 (5 bases). The sequencing sample was made of PBMCs. The source of this sequence is a man aged 25-45 years in good health and CMV-seropositive. The CDR3 is CASRMGGDQPQHF. The DNA of the CDR3 is TGTGCCAGCAGGATGGGGGGGGATCAGCCCCAGCATTTT.